The rows below give T cell receptor beta chains drawn from one sample of a study of CD8 T cells in Susac syndrome. TCRdb reanalysed the immunoSEQ multiplex PCR reads using MiXCR and keeps one entry per CDR3 protein. The sample contains over 140,000 distinct CDR3 sequences, 95% of which appear only once. Input material: CD4+ T cells from PBMCs. The source is a human donor with Susac syndrome. CDR3s leave out the opening cysteine and the closing phenylalanine or tryptophan. The order of the fields is V gene, J gene, CDR3 protein.

V: TRBV20-1
J: TRBJ2-1
CDR3: SATSGDNEQF

V: TRBV29-1
J: TRBJ2-2
CDR3: SVSRGLDTGELF

V: TRBV29-1
J: TRBJ1-1
CDR3: SVDRRTGGPQTEAF

V: TRBV25-1
J: TRBJ2-7
CDR3: ASSPNAVYEQY

V: TRBV12-3/TRBV12-4
J: TRBJ1-5
CDR3: ASSSWASSRSNQPQH

V: TRBV30
J: TRBJ1-2
CDR3: AWSRTGKTYGYT

V: TRBV18
J: TRBJ2-3
CDR3: ASSLESRADTQY

V: TRBV30
J: TRBJ1-4
CDR3: ACTLATNEKLF

V: TRBV30
J: TRBJ1-5
CDR3: AWSRDGDTQPQH

V: TRBV28
J: TRBJ2-5
CDR3: ASSTSPVRETQY

V: TRBV3-1
J: TRBJ2-5
CDR3: ASSQVGQRLWETQY

V: TRBV7-2
J: TRBJ2-7
CDR3: ASSLGGSQYEQY

V: TRBV20-1
J: TRBJ2-7
CDR3: SARALTSGENYEQY

V: TRBV11-2
J: TRBJ1-2
CDR3: ASSSPGQAYGYT